This T cell receptor beta chain was identified in a study of blood T cell repertoires in COVID-19. For the study at large: Acute and convalescent COVID-19 samples came from the United States, Italy and Spain. Sources were T cells, B-cell-depleted T cells, or PBMCs; the material itself was cDNA or gDNA.

The CDR3 runs 13 residues. V was trimmed by 4 bases and J by 5 bases, leaving 12 bases between them. CDR1 and CDR2 (germline): SGHKS, YYEKEE (reference sequence). In the authors' workflow: Using reference gene primer amplification, nucleated cell counts were estimated. Clones were sequenced by immunoSEQ multiplex PCR, and TCRdb holds only the in-frame ones, with some missing. V and J calls plus clone size are reproduced from that table; the DNA served to infer D and trimming. The data show about 220,000 clones, around 81% seen once. The receptor's source is a woman between 70 and 85 years old with acute or convalescent COVID-19. Sample: peripheral blood. This sequence joins TRBV5-5 and TRBJ1-1; tentatively, D is TRBD1 (6 bases). CDR3: CASSLTGQTEAFF. The CDR3, as DNA: TGTGCCAGCAGCCTTACAGGGCAAACTGAAGCTTTCTTT.